The T cell receptor (beta chain) described here comes from a study of post-analysis software for immune sequencing data. In the case of this clonotype: The antigen is not known.

The ends lost 2 bases at V and 8 bases at J; junction bases unmatched: 6. Germline V gene sequence: CDR1 MNHNY, CDR2 SVGAGI (reference sequence). The CDR3 is 15 residues long. Each TCR beta cDNA library carried unique molecular identifiers. TCRdb reanalysed the PCR reads using MiXCR and keeps one entry per CDR3 protein. The sample includes fewer than 850,000 distinct CDR3 sequences, roughly 29% of them seen just once. Study-wide points: Patients used four to six TRBV segments, including TRBV5-6, TRBV5-1 and TRBV20-1, more often than controls.

The chain carries TRBV6-6 and TRBJ1-4; TRBD1 aligns across 9 bases. Sequenced: blood. The receptor comes from a girl aged 10-17 years with multiple sclerosis. CDR3 in DNA: TGTGCCAGCAGTTACCCGGACAGGGGCGGAGAAAAACTGTTTTTT. Amino acid sequence: CASSYPDRGGEKLFF.